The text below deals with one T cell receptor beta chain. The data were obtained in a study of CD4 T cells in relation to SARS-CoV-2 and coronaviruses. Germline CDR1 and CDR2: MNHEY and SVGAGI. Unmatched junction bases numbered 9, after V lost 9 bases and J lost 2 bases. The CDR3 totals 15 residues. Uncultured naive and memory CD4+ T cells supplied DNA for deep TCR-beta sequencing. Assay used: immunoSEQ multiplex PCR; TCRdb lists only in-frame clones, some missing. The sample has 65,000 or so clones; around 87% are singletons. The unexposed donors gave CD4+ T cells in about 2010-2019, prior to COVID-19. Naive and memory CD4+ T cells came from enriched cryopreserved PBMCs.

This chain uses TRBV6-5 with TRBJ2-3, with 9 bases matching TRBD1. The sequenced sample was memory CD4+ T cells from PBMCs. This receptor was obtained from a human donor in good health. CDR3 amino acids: CASSTRDRVTDTQYF. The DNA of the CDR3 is TGTGCCAGTTCGACTAGGGACAGGGTCACAGATACGCAGTATTTT.